A selection of T cell receptor beta chains follows, all from one sample in a study of T cells in Graves' hyperthyroidism and ophthalmopathy. Each CDR3 protein gets one entry after TCRdb re-called the multiplex PCR reads with MiXCR. Of some 560,000 distinct CDR3 sequences listed, approximately 14% are singletons. Sequenced material: blood. The receptor set was obtained from a woman aged 30 to 39 with Graves' hyperthyroidism. CDR3s include the opening cysteine and the closing phenylalanine or tryptophan. A D gene is named only where the DNA matches it firmly. Clone size is stated in some rows and not others, as once, few, many or a class when expanded.

NA	TRBJ1-1	NA	TRBV7-2	CASSLETGGEAFF	TGTGCCAGCAGCTTAGAGACCGGGGGGGAAGCTTTCTTT
TRBD1	TRBJ1-5	many	TRBV6-2/TRBV6-3	CASSKRTGFNQPQHF	TGTGCCAGCAGTAAACGGACAGGTTTTAATCAGCCCCAGCATTTT
NA	TRBJ2-1	NA	TRBV6-9	CASSSDRSSYNEQFF	TGTGCCAGCAGTTCCGACAGAAGCTCCTACAATGAGCAGTTCTTC
TRBD1	TRBJ2-3	many	TRBV2	CASSGVLQGTDTQYF	TGTGCCAGCAGTGGGGTTCTACAGGGGACAGATACGCAGTATTTT
TRBD1	TRBJ2-2	many	TRBV7-9	CASSRNRGSNGELFF	TGTGCCAGCAGCCGGAACAGGGGATCGAACGGGGAGCTGTTTTTT
NA	TRBJ1-2	NA	TRBV6-1	CASSRDYGGYTF	TGTGCCAGCAGTCGGGATTACGGTGGCTACACCTTC
TRBD2	TRBJ2-1	NA	TRBV27	CATTSGWEGNEQFF	TGTGCCACGACGTCGGGGTGGGAGGGGAATGAGCAGTTCTTC
NA	TRBJ2-6	many	TRBV2	CASRVSGANVLTF	TGTGCCAGCAGGGTCTCTGGGGCCAACGTCCTGACTTTC
TRBD1	TRBJ1-5	NA	TRBV20-1	CSAPSRGGNQPQHF	TGCAGTGCCCCAAGCAGGGGGGGCAATCAGCCCCAGCATTTT
NA	TRBJ1-2	many	TRBV30	CAWRGTSYGYTF	TGTGCCTGGAGAGGGACCAGCTATGGCTACACCTTC
TRBD2	TRBJ2-7	few	TRBV27	CASSSTSGSYYEQYF	TGTGCCAGCAGTTCTACTAGCGGGAGTTACTACGAGCAGTACTTC
TRBD1	TRBJ2-7	NA	TRBV15	CATSRDLWTGGGEQYF	TGTGCCACCAGCAGAGATCTTTGGACAGGGGGAGGCGAGCAGTACTTC
NA	TRBJ2-7	NA	TRBV7-2	CASSLAPIAQYEQYF	TGTGCCAGCAGCTTAGCGCCAATAGCCCAATACGAGCAGTACTTC
TRBD2	TRBJ2-3	NA	TRBV27	CASTRKLAGGGTDTQYF	TGTGCCAGCACCCGGAAATTGGCGGGGGGTGGCACAGATACGCAGTATTTT
NA	TRBJ2-7	NA	TRBV11-2	CASSLEVGYEQYF	TGTGCCAGCAGCTTAGAGGTGGGCTACGAGCAGTACTTC
NA	TRBJ2-3	many	TRBV30	CAWTLADTQYF	TGTGCCTGGACGCTGGCAGATACGCAGTATTTT
NA	TRBJ2-7	NA	TRBV6-1	CASSEVARDYEQYF	TGTGCCAGCAGTGAAGTAGCGAGGGACTACGAGCAGTACTTC
NA	TRBJ2-7	many	TRBV11-2	CASSLVLGSIYEQYF	TGTGCCAGCAGCTTAGTCCTCGGGAGTATTTACGAGCAGTACTTC
NA	TRBJ2-7	few	TRBV4-2	CASSQVRASSYEQYF	TGTGCCAGCAGCCAGGTCCGGGCTAGCTCCTACGAGCAGTACTTC
NA	TRBJ2-3	few	TRBV19	CASSHRVFTDTQYF	TGTGCCAGTAGTCACAGGGTTTTCACAGATACGCAGTATTTT
TRBD2	TRBJ2-1	many	TRBV20-1	CSAQLAGVSYNEQFF	TGCAGTGCCCAGCTAGCGGGTGTTTCCTACAATGAGCAGTTCTTC
NA	TRBJ2-5	few	TRBV7-9	CASSLAFPEAIETQYF	TGTGCCAGCAGCTTAGCGTTTCCGGAAGCTATAGAGACCCAGTACTTC
TRBD1	TRBJ2-5	many	TRBV7-2	CASSETGTGGQETQYF	TGTGCCAGCAGCGAAACCGGGACAGGGGGCCAAGAGACCCAGTACTTC
TRBD2	TRBJ2-5	NA	TRBV7-2	CASSLPGGGGETQYF	TGTGCCAGCAGCTTACCCGGGGGGGGCGGGGAGACCCAGTACTTC
NA	TRBJ2-2	NA	TRBV27	CASSRGWGAGGELFF	TGTGCCAGCAGTAGGGGGTGGGGGGCAGGCGGGGAGCTGTTTTTT
TRBD2	TRBJ2-1	many	TRBV30	CAWSSPHGGASGRFNEQFF	TGTGCCTGGAGTTCGCCTCACGGAGGCGCAAGCGGGAGGTTTAATGAGCAGTTCTTC
NA	TRBJ2-7	NA	TRBV30	CAWGRGRSYEQYF	TGTGCCTGGGGGCGAGGGAGGTCCTACGAGCAGTACTTC
TRBD2	TRBJ2-1	many	TRBV3-1	CASSQDRGGRGGVNEQFF	TGTGCCAGCAGCCAAGATCGGGGGGGGAGGGGTGGTGTTAATGAGCAGTTCTTC
NA	TRBJ2-7	NA	TRBV6-1	CASNPEFPTSGQDEQYF	TGTGCCAGCAATCCCGAGTTTCCCACCTCAGGGCAGGACGAGCAGTACTTC
NA	TRBJ2-1	many	TRBV5-1	CASSLAERSYNEQFF	TGCGCCAGCAGCTTGGCCGAACGCTCCTACAATGAGCAGTTCTTC
NA	TRBJ1-1	NA	TRBV6-1	CASSTGQGITEAFF	TGTGCCAGCAGTACCGGTCAGGGTATTACTGAAGCTTTCTTT
NA	TRBJ1-5	many	TRBV11-3	CASSLFNGGVKDQPQHF	TGTGCCAGCAGCTTATTTAATGGAGGGGTCAAGGATCAGCCCCAGCATTTT
NA	TRBJ2-7	few	TRBV5-1	CASSLSRAPYEQYF	TGCGCCAGCAGCTTGAGCAGGGCGCCCTACGAGCAGTACTTC
NA	TRBJ1-2	NA	TRBV20-1	CSAGKMGYTF	TGCAGTGCTGGAAAGATGGGCTACACCTTC
NA	TRBJ2-7	few	TRBV6-5	CASSYRGAGYEQYF	TGTGCCAGCAGTTACAGGGGGGCTGGCTACGAGCAGTACTTC
TRBD2	TRBJ2-3	many	TRBV7-6	CASSQTAGRGDTQYF	TGTGCCAGCAGCCAAACAGCGGGGCGGGGAGATACGCAGTATTTT
NA	TRBJ1-3	few	TRBV5-6	CASSFGSGDTIYF	TGTGCCAGCAGCTTCGGTTCTGGAGACACCATATATTTT
NA	TRBJ2-2	many	TRBV30	CAWRGRITGELFF	TGTGCCTGGAGAGGAAGGATCACCGGGGAGCTGTTTTTT
NA	TRBJ2-2	many	TRBV30	CAWSETSSGELFF	TGTGCCTGGAGTGAAACTAGCTCCGGGGAGCTGTTTTTT
NA	TRBJ2-7	few	TRBV19	CASSMALWGSEQYF	TGTGCCAGTAGTATGGCCCTCTGGGGCTCCGAGCAGTACTTC
NA	TRBJ2-5	NA	TRBV4-3	CASSRSGTGSLETQYF	TGCGCCAGCAGCCGAAGCGGAACAGGGTCTTTGGAGACCCAGTACTTC
NA	TRBJ2-5	many	TRBV11-3	CASSLGTEQETQYF	TGTGCCAGCAGCTTAGGAACAGAGCAAGAGACCCAGTACTTC
NA	TRBJ1-1	NA	TRBV19	CASTLYGEQTNTEAFF	TGTGCCAGTACTCTATACGGAGAACAGACCAACACTGAAGCTTTCTTT
NA	TRBJ2-3	many	TRBV7-9	CASSSPAGTTDTQYF	TGTGCCAGCAGCTCCCCGGCGGGGACCACAGATACGCAGTATTTT
TRBD2	TRBJ2-1	many	TRBV9	CASSAGLAGVQPREQFF	TGTGCCAGCAGCGCGGGACTAGCGGGAGTCCAGCCGAGGGAGCAGTTCTTC
NA	TRBJ2-1	NA	TRBV10-1	CASSERGTGNEQFF	TGCGCCAGCAGTGAGCGCGGGACCGGCAATGAGCAGTTCTTC
NA	TRBJ2-5	many	TRBV18	CASSSRLAEETQYF	TGTGCCAGCTCATCACGGCTAGCAGAAGAGACCCAGTACTTC
NA	TRBJ2-1	many	TRBV11-2	CASSWTGNEQFF	TGTGCCAGCAGCTGGACGGGGAATGAGCAGTTCTTC
TRBD2	TRBJ2-5	NA	TRBV24-1	CATSERGLAREAETQYF	TGTGCCACCAGTGAGCGTGGACTAGCGCGAGAGGCAGAGACCCAGTACTTC
TRBD1	TRBJ2-2	few	TRBV5-1	CASSSLTGGTGELLF	TGCGCCAGCAGCTCCTTGACAGGGGGTACCGGGGAGCTGCTTTTT
NA	TRBJ2-7	NA	TRBV7-2	CASSLSPGRNYEQYF	TGTGCCAGCAGCTTGTCCCCTGGGCGCAACTACGAGCAGTACTTC
TRBD1	TRBJ1-5	many	TRBV12-3/TRBV12-4	CASRIGTGGGQPQHF	TGTGCCAGCAGAATAGGGACAGGGGGCGGGCAGCCCCAGCATTTT